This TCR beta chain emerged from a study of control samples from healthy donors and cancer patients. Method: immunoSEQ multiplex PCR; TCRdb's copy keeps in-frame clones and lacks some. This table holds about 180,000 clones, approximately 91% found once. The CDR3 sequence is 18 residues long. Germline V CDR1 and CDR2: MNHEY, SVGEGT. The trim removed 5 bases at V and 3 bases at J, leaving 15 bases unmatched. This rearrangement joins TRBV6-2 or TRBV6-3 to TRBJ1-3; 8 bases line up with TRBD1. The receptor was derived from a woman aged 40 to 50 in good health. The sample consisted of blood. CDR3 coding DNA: TGTGCCAGCAGTCATCAAACGGACAGGGTGTCGTTTGGAAACACCATATATTTT. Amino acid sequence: CASSHQTDRVSFGNTIYF.